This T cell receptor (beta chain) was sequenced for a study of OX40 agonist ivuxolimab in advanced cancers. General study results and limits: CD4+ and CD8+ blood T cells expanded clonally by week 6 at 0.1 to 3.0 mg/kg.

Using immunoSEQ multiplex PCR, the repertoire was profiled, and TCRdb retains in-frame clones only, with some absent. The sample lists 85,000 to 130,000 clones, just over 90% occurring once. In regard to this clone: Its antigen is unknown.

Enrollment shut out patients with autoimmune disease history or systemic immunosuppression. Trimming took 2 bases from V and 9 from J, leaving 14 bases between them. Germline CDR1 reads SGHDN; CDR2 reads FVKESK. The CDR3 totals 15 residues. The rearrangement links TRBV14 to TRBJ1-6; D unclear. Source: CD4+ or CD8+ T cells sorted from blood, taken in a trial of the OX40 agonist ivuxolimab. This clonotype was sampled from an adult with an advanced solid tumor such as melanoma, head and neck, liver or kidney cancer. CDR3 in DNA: TGTGCCAGCAGCCAATCGACGGCTTCGACTTCACCCCTCCACTTT. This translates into CASSQSTASTSPLHF.